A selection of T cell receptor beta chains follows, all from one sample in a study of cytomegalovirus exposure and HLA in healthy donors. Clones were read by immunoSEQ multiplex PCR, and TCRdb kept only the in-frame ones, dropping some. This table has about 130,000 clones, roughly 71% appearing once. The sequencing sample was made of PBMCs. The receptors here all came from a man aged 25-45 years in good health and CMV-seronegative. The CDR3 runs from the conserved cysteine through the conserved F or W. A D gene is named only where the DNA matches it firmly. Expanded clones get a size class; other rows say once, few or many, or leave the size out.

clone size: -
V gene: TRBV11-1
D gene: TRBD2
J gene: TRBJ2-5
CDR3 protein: CASTGGLAGVRETQYF
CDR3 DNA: TGTGCCAGCACGGGGGGACTAGCGGGGGTTCGAGAGACCCAGTACTTC

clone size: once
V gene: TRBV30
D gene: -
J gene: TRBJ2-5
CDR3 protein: CAWILGVDGTQYF
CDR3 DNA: TGTGCCTGGATCCTAGGGGTGGATGGGACCCAGTACTTC

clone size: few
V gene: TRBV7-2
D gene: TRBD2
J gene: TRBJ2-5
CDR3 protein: CASSLASGRYQETQYF
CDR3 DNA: TGTGCCAGCAGCTTAGCTAGCGGGCGGTACCAAGAGACCCAGTACTTC

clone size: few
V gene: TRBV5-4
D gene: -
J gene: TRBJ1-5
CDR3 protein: CASSFGGNQPQHF
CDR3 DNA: TGTGCCAGCAGCTTCGGCGGGAATCAGCCCCAGCATTTT

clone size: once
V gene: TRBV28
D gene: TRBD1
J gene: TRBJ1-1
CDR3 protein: CASGRGDTEAFF
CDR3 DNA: TGTGCCAGCGGCAGGGGGGACACTGAAGCTTTCTTT

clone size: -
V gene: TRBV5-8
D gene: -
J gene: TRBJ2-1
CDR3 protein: CASSLARLINEQFF
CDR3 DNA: TGTGCCAGCAGCTTGGCCAGGTTAATAAATGAGCAGTTCTTC

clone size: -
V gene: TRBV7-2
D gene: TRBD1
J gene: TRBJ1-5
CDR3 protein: CASSLYDRGDQPQHF
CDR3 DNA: TGTGCCAGCAGCTTATATGACAGGGGGGACCAGCCCCAGCATTTT

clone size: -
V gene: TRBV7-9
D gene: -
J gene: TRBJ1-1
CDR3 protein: CASSLQGGTEAFF
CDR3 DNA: TGTGCCAGCAGCTTACAGGGTGGCACTGAAGCTTTCTTT

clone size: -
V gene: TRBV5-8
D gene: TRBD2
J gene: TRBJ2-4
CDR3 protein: CASSLGSGGAPAKNSQYF
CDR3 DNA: TGTGCCAGCAGCTTGGGCAGCGGGGGGGCCCCAGCCAAAAACAGTCAGTACTTC

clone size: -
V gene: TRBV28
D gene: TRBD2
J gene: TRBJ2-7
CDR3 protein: CASSLRGSTSYEQYF
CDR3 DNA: TGTGCCAGCAGTTTACGCGGGAGTACCTCCTACGAGCAGTACTTC

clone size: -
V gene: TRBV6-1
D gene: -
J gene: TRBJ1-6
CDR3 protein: CASRSGTLGSPLHF
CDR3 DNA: TGTGCCAGCCGTTCAGGGACATTGGGTTCACCCCTCCACTTT

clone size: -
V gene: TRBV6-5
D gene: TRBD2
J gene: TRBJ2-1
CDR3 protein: CASRLAAYNEQFF
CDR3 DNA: TGTGCCAGTCGACTAGCGGCGTACAATGAGCAGTTCTTC

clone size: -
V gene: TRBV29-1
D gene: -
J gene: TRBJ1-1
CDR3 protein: CSVEAGEDTEAFF
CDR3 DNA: TGCAGCGTTGAGGCCGGGGAGGACACTGAAGCTTTCTTT

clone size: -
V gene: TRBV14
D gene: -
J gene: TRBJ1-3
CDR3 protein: CASSHGTGNTIYF
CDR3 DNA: TGTGCCAGCAGCCACGGGACAGGAAACACCATATATTTT

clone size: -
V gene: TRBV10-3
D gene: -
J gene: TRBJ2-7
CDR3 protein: CAISAGDYEQYF
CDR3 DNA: TGTGCCATCAGTGCGGGGGACTACGAGCAGTACTTC

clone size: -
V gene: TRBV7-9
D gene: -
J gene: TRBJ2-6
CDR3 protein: CASSFQGTNVLTF
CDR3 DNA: TGTGCCAGCAGCTTTCAGGGAACCAACGTCCTGACTTTC

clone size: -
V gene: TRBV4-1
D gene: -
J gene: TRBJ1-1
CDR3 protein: CASSQEYRVGDEAFF
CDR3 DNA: TGCGCCAGCAGCCAAGAGTACAGGGTGGGGGATGAAGCTTTCTTT

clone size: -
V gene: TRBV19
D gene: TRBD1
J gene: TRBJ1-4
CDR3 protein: CASSIGTGGLGEKLFF
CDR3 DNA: TGTGCCAGTAGTATTGGGACAGGGGGCCTAGGTGAAAAACTGTTTTTT

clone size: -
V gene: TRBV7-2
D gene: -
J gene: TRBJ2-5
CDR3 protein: CASSLVGQETQYF
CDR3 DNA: TGTGCCAGCAGCTTAGTCGGGCAAGAGACCCAGTACTTC

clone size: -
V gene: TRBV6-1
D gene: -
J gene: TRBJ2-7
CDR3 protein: CASSGRLGPYEQYF
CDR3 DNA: TGTGCCAGCAGTGGCCGACTAGGACCCTACGAGCAGTACTTC

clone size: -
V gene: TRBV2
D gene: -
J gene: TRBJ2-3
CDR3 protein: CASSDPTATSTDTQYF
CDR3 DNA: TGTGCCAGCAGTGATCCGACAGCTACAAGCACAGATACGCAGTATTTT

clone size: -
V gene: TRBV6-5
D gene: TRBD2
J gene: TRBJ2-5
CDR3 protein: CASSSGRGIETQYF
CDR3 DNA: TGTGCCAGCAGCAGCGGGAGGGGTATAGAGACCCAGTACTTC

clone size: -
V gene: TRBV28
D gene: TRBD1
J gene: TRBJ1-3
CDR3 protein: CASSFGDRGFSGNTIYF
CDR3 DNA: TGTGCCAGCAGTTTCGGGGACAGGGGATTTTCTGGAAACACCATATATTTT

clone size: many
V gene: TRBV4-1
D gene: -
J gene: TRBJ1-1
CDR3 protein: CASSHHPQGTITEAFF
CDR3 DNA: TGCGCCAGCAGCCACCACCCCCAGGGGACGATCACTGAAGCTTTCTTT

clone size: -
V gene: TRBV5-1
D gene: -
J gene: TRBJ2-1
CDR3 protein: CASSLVGSNEQFF
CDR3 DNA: TGCGCCAGCAGCTTGGTTGGTAGCAATGAGCAGTTCTTC

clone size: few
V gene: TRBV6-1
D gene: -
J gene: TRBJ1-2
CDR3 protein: CASSAAGYYGYTF
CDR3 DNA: TGTGCCAGCAGTGCTGCAGGCTACTATGGCTACACCTTC

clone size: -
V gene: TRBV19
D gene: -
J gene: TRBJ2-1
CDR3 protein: CASSMGGLYNEQFF
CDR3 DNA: TGTGCCAGTAGTATGGGGGGGCTCTACAATGAGCAGTTCTTC

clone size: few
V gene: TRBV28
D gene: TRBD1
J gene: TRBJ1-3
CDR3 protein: CASSFRGLSGNTIYF
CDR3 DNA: TGTGCCAGCAGTTTCAGGGGGCTGTCGGGAAACACCATATATTTT

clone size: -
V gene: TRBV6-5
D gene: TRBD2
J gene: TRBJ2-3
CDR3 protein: CASRDGTSGTDTQYF
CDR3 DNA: TGTGCCAGCAGGGACGGGACTAGCGGCACAGATACGCAGTATTTT

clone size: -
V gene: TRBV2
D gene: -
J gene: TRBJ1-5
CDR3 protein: CASMLQGEGQPQHF
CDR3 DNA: TGTGCCAGCATGCTACAGGGAGAGGGACAGCCCCAGCATTTT

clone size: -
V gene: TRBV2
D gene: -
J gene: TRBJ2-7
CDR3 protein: CATTGGLSYEQYF
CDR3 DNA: TGTGCCACCACCGGGGGACTCTCCTACGAGCAGTACTTC

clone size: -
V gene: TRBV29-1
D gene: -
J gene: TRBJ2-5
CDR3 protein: CSVPTREGERTQYF
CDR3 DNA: TGCAGCGTTCCCACTCGGGAAGGAGAAAGGACCCAGTACTTC

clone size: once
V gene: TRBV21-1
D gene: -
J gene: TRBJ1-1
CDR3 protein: CASRKGVGTEAFF
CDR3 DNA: TGTGCCAGCAGGAAGGGAGTAGGGACTGAAGCTTTCTTT

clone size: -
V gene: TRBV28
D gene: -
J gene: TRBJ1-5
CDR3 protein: CASSWSRNQPQHF
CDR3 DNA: TGTGCCAGCAGTTGGTCCAGGAATCAGCCCCAGCATTTT

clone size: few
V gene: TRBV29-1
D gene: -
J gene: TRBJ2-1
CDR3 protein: CSVETRWRGAYNEQFF
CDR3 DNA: TGCAGCGTTGAAACCCGCTGGCGCGGGGCCTACAATGAGCAGTTCTTC

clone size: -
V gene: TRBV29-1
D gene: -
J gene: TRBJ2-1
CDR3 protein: CSVADKPPYNEQFF
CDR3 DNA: TGCAGCGTTGCTGATAAGCCACCCTACAATGAGCAGTTCTTC

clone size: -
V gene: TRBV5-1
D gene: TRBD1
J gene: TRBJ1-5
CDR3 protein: CASSVTGANNQPQHF
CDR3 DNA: TGCGCCAGCAGCGTGACAGGGGCGAACAATCAGCCCCAGCATTTT